This T cell receptor (beta chain) is drawn from a study of CD8 T cells in Susac syndrome. Study-wide points: The study acknowledged a relatively small number of individuals in its TCR sequencing and HLA analysis.

V lost 1 base and J lost 6, with 17 bases in between. The CDR3 contains 15 residues. Per the germline V gene, CDR1 is DFQATT and CDR2 is SNEGSKA (reference sequence). About this clonotype: The antigen remains unidentified.

RNA totalling about 0.5 to 1 ug underwent reverse transcription with random hexamers. One entry per CDR3 protein, called by TCRdb with MiXCR from the immunoSEQ multiplex PCR reads. The data contain 40,000 to 60,000 distinct CDR3 sequences, roughly 93% of them singletons. This chain connects TRBV20-1 to TRBJ2-3; D tentatively fits TRBD1 or TRBD2 (5 bases each). The sequence derives from a human donor with multiple sclerosis. Material: CD8+ T cells from PBMCs. The CDR3 coding sequence is TGCAGTGCTAGAGCCTCGGGGACCACGCCCGATACGCAGTATTTT. Translated: CSARASGTTPDTQYF.